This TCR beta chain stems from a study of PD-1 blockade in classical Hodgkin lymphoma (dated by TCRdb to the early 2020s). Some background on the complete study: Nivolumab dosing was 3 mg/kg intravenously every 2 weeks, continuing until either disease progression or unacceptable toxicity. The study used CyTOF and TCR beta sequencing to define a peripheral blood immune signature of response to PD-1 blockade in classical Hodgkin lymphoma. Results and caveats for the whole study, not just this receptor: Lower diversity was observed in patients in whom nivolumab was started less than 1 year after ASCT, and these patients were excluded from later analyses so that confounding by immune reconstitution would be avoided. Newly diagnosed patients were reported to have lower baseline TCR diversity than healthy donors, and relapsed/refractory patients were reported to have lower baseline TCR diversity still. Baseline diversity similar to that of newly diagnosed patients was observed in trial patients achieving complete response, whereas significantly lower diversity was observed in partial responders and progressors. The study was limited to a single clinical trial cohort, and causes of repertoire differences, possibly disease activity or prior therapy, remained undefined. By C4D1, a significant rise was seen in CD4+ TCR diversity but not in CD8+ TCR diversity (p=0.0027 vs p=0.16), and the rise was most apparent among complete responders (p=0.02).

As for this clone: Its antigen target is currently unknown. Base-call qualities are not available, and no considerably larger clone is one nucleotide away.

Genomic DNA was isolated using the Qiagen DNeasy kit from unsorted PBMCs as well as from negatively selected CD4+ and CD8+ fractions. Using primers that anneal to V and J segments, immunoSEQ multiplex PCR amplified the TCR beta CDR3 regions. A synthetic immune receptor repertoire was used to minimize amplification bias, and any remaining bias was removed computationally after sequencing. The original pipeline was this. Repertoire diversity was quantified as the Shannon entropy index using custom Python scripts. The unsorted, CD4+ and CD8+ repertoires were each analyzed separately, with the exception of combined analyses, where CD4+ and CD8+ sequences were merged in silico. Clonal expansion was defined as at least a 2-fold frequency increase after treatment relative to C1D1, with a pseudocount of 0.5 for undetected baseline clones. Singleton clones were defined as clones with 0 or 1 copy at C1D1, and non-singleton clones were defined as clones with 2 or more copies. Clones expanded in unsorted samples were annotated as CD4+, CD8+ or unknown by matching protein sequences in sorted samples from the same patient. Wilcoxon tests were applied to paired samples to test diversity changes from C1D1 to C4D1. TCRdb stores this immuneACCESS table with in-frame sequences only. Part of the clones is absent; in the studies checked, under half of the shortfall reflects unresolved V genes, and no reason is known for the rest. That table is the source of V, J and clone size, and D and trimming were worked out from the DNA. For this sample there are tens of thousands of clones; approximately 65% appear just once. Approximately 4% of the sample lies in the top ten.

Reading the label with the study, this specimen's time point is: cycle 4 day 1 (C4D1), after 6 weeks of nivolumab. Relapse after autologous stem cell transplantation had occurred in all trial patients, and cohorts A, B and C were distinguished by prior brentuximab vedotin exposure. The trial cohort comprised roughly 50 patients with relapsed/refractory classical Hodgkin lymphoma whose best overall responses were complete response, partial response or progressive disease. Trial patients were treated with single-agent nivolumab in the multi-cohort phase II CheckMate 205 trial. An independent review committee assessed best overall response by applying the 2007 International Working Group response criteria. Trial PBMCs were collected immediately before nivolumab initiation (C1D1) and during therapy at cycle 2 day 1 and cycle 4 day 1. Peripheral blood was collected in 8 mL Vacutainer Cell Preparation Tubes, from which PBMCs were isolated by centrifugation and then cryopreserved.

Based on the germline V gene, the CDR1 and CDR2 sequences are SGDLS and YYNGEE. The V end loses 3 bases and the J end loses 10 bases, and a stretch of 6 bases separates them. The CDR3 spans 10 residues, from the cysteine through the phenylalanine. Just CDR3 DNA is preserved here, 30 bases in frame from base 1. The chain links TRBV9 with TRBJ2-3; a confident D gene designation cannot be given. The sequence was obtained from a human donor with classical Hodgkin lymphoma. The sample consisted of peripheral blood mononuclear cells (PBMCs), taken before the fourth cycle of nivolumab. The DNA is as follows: TGTGCCAGCAGCGACTCCCCGCAGTATTTT. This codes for CASSDSPQYF.